These 11 T cell receptor beta chains were all obtained from the same sample, sequenced in a study of T-cell memory formation after mild COVID-19. Each CDR3 protein gets one entry after TCRdb re-called the 5' RACE reads with MiXCR. The data hold about 350,000 distinct CDR3 sequences, with approximately 15% observed a single time. Sequencing input: PBMCs or a T cell subset sorted from them (not recorded which). The source of these receptors is a man aged 18-30 years who had mild COVID-19 (a few samples of this study predate the infection). Cell type and time point are not known.

The J gene is TRBJ1-6, the V gene TRBV5-5; 10 bases map to TRBD1. The CDR3 spans 15 residues. V was pared by 1 base and J by 9 bases, with 4 bases of the junction left unmatched. Germline V gene lookup returns CDR1 SGHKS and CDR2 YYEKEE (reference sequence). Here the CDR3 reads CASSLPGTGVSPLHF. The CDR3 coding sequence is TGTGCCAGCAGCTTGCCCGGGACAGGGGTTTCACCCCTCCACTTT.

This clonotype has ten or more counts. This rearrangement joins TRBV5-1 to TRBJ1-6, with 7 bases that match TRBD1. With V trimmed by 1 base and J by 10 bases, 8 bases remained unmatched. CDR3 length: 15 residues. CDR1 and CDR2 (germline): SGHRS, YFSETQ. CDR3 nucleotides: TGCGCCAGCAGCTTGTCCGACAGGGAGGGATCACCCCTCCACTTT. It yields the protein CASSLSDREGSPLHF.

The V call is TRBV20-1, the J call TRBJ2-2, with 7 positions matching TRBD2. CDR3 length equals 15 residues. V was pared by 0 bases and J by 6 bases, with 7 bases of the junction left unmatched. Germline CDR1 reads DFQATT; CDR2 reads SNEGSKA (reference sequence). CDR3: CSARDPTSRAGELFF. The CDR3 nucleotides read TGCAGTGCTAGAGATCCGACTAGCAGGGCCGGGGAGCTGTTTTTT.

This clonotype was observed at least ten times. V gene TRBV7-2 combines with J gene TRBJ2-3; D not certain. The CDR3 loop spans 13 amino acids. V lost 3 bases and J lost 4, with 8 bases in between. The germline V gene encodes CDR1 SGHTA and CDR2 FQGNSA. The CDR3 loop reads CASSFRFPDTQYF. In DNA, the CDR3 is TGTGCCAGCAGCTTCAGGTTCCCAGATACGCAGTATTTT.

A few counts support this clonotype. V gene TRBV12-3 or TRBV12-4 combines with J gene TRBJ2-5; possibly TRBD2 for D (5 bases). V shed 6 bases and J shed 3 bases, with 11 bases lying between them. This CDR3 region has 13 residues. This CDR3 is CASSPTRKETQYF. The CDR3 DNA follows: TGTGCCAGCAGCCCCACTAGAAAAGAGACCCAGTACTTC.

This clonotype has more than one count but fewer than ten. The chain joins TRBV5-1 to TRBJ1-3; D remains ambiguous. Per the germline V gene, CDR1 is SGHRS and CDR2 is YFSETQ. The V gene lost 0 bases and the J gene lost 4 bases, with 11 bases spanning the gap. The CDR3 runs to 15 residues. The DNA of the CDR3 is TGCGCCAGCAGCTTGGGGGCGATACAAGGAAACACCATATATTTT. This sequence encodes CASSLGAIQGNTIYF.

This clonotype was recorded a few times. V and J are TRBV7-2 and TRBJ1-1; D is ambiguous. The CDR3 loop spans 13 amino acids. V was clipped by 7 bases and J by 0 bases, with 9 bases between them. Germline V lookup: CDR1 SGHTA, CDR2 FQGNSA. The CDR3 region is CASIFLMNTEAFF. In nucleotides, the CDR3 is TGTGCCAGCATCTTCTTAATGAACACTGAAGCTTTCTTT.

This clonotype was detected ten times or more. The rearrangement joins TRBV10-3 to TRBJ2-4, with 11 positions matching TRBD1. Per the germline V gene, CDR1 is ENHRY and CDR2 is SYGVKD. The CDR3 spans 14 residues. The V gene end was trimmed by 10 bases and the J gene end by 2 bases; junction bases not matched to a gene: 4. CDR3 coding DNA: TGTGCCAGTGGACAGGGGGCGACCAAAAACATTCAGTACTTC. Translated: CASGQGATKNIQYF.

This clonotype has more than one count but fewer than ten. V is TRBV28 and J is TRBJ1-1; D is undetermined. CDR1 MDHEN and CDR2 SYDVKM come from the germline V gene. The CDR3 has 14 amino acids. V was trimmed by 8 bases and J by 3 bases, leaving 16 bases between them. DNA for the CDR3: TGTGCCAGCCTTAGCCCTGGATCGGACACTGAAGCTTTCTTT. This codes for CASLSPGSDTEAFF.

This clonotype was observed a handful of times. The gene calls are TRBV14 and TRBJ2-7, with 7 bases matching TRBD2. The CDR3 has 15 amino acids. V shed 1 base, J shed 3 bases, and the junction held 6 bases outside the gene matches. Germline loops: CDR1 SGHDN, CDR2 FVKESK. For the CDR3, the DNA is TGTGCCAGCAGCCAAGTCTCGGGGGAGGGCTACGAGCAGTACGTC. Encoded protein: CASSQVSGEGYEQYV.

Many counts were recorded for this clonotype. V gene TRBV28 combines with J gene TRBJ2-3, with 8 nucleotides matching TRBD2. The trim removed 2 bases at V and 0 bases at J, leaving 4 bases unmatched. Germline values: CDR1 MDHEN, CDR2 SYDVKM. The CDR3 loop spans 16 amino acids. CDR3 sequence reads: CASSLLGGGSTDTQYF. The DNA for the CDR3 is TGTGCCAGCAGTTTACTGGGCGGGGGGAGCACAGATACGCAGTATTTT.